Listed here are 21 T cell receptor beta chains from one sample, sequenced in a study of yellow fever vaccine responses in identical twins. TCRdb fed the RT-PCR reads into MiXCR, producing one record per CDR3 protein. The sample has around 1,200 distinct CDR3 sequences, 84% seen once. Sequencing was performed on T cells from blood (PBMCs), unsorted or a sorted subset (not recorded which), taken before or after yellow fever vaccination (not recorded which). These receptors all come from a female donor who received the yellow fever vaccine.

This chain joins TRBV20-1 and TRBJ2-7; 8 bases are a match to TRBD2. The CDR3 loop spans 15 amino acids. With 1 base clipped from V and 2 bases from J, the junction kept 7 bases outside the gene matches. Germline V gene lookup returns CDR1 DFQATT and CDR2 SNEGSKA (reference sequence). CDR3 amino acids: CSARVPLAGAYEQYF. The CDR3 DNA is TGCAGTGCTAGAGTACCCCTAGCGGGTGCCTACGAGCAGTACTTC.

J is TRBJ2-7 and V is TRBV5-6; 7 bases map to TRBD2. The CDR3 spans 13 residues. Germline CDR1 SGHDT, CDR2 YYEEEE. Losses at the gene ends were 1 base for V and 5 bases for J; bases not matched to a gene: 3. The CDR3: CASSLWAGDEQYF. The CDR3 DNA reads as TGTGCCAGCAGCTTGTGGGCGGGAGACGAGCAGTACTTC.

This clonotype was found a few times. V usage is TRBV4-3 and J usage is TRBJ2-2, with D perhaps matching TRBD2 (6 bases). CDR1 and CDR2 from the germline V gene are LGHNA and YSLEER. The CDR3 sequence is 16 residues long. V was trimmed by 1 base and J by 5 bases, leaving 14 bases between them. The CDR3 bases are TGCGCCAGCAGCCAAGCGTGGAGGGAGAGGACCGGGGAGCTGTTTTTT. Its translation: CASSQAWRERTGELFF.

This chain uses TRBV15 with TRBJ1-5, with D unclear. The germline CDR1 and CDR2 sequences are LNHNV and YYDKDF (reference sequence). Trimming removed 0 bases at V and 1 base at J, with 7 bases between. This CDR3 has 15 residues. The CDR3 protein is CATSRDGRSNQPQHF. The DNA for the CDR3 is TGTGCCACCAGCAGAGATGGGCGGAGCAATCAGCCCCAGCATTTT.

For the CDR3, the DNA is TGCGCCAGCAGTGAGTCGGGGGACACTGGATATGAGCAGTTCTTC. Amino acid sequence: CASSESGDTGYEQFF. The V call is TRBV10-1, the J call TRBJ2-1; possibly TRBD1 for D (6 bases). The V gene lost 0 bases and the J gene lost 8 bases, with 14 bases spanning the gap. The CDR3 is 15 residues long. Germline assignment: CDR1 WNHNN and CDR2 SYGVQD (reference sequence).

J is TRBJ2-1 and V is TRBV7-3; a possible D gene is TRBD2 (5 bases). The germline V and J ends were trimmed by 0 bases and 7 bases, with 7 bases remaining between them. Per the germline V gene, CDR1 is SGHTA and CDR2 is FQGTGA. This CDR3 has 13 residues. As DNA, the CDR3 is TGTGCCAGCAGCTTAACCCGGGATAATGAGCAGTTCTTC. Amino acids: CASSLTRDNEQFF.

The chain recombines TRBV5-1 with TRBJ2-2; possibly TRBD1 or TRBD2 for D (5 bases each). Trimming removed 6 bases from V and 4 bases from J, with 13 bases in between. The CDR3 covers 14 residues. Germline V lookup: CDR1 SGHRS, CDR2 YFSETQ. This CDR3 reads CASNSGPSTGELFF. The CDR3 DNA reads as TGCGCCAGCAACTCGGGACCGAGCACCGGGGAGCTGTTTTTT.

The V gene is TRBV29-1, the J gene TRBJ1-2; TRBD1 might be the D (5 bases). Trimming took off 3 bases at V and 4 bases at J, with 9 bases between the two ends. Germline V gene data show CDR1 as SQVTM and CDR2 as ANQGSEA. The CDR3 contains 12 residues. CDR3 bases: TGCAGCGTTGAGCGACAGACCTATGGCTACACCTTC. Its translation: CSVERQTYGYTF.

V and J are TRBV27 and TRBJ1-2; D is undetermined. Germline V gives CDR1 MNHEY, CDR2 SMNVEV (reference sequence). Trimming removed 4 bases at V and 4 bases at J, with 13 bases between. The CDR3 loop spans 14 amino acids. Here the CDR3 reads CASSWKGIGYGYTF. The CDR3 DNA sequence: TGTGCCAGCAGTTGGAAGGGTATCGGCTATGGCTACACCTTC.

This chain uses TRBV20-1 with TRBJ2-1, with 8 bases identical to TRBD1. Germline V gene sequence: CDR1 DFQATT, CDR2 SNEGSKA (reference sequence). This CDR3 comprises 12 residues. The ends lost 7 bases at V and 7 bases at J; junction bases unmatched: 6. CDR3 in amino acids: CSVTGGRNEQFF. The CDR3 region has the DNA TGCAGTGTTACAGGGGGAAGGAATGAGCAGTTCTTC.

The genes are TRBV7-9 and TRBJ2-7; 9 bases map to TRBD2. The CDR3 runs 14 residues. V trimming: 5 bases; J trimming: 1 base; junction bases outside the gene matches: 3. Germline-derived CDR1 and CDR2 are SEHNR and FQNEAQ (reference sequence). CDR3 in amino acids: CASSNLAGSYEQYF. The CDR3, as DNA: TGTGCCAGCAGCAATCTAGCGGGGTCCTACGAGCAGTACTTC.

The chain links TRBV13 to TRBJ2-3, with D possibly TRBD2 on 6 matching bases. This CDR3 has 14 residues. V was shortened by 5 bases and J by 2 bases, with 11 bases between the two germline ends. CDR1 is PRHDT, CDR2 FYEKMQ, per germline (reference sequence). The CDR3 loop is CASSGGETTDTQYF. The DNA of the CDR3 is TGTGCCAGCAGCGGCGGGGAAACCACAGATACGCAGTATTTT. The full variable domain, completed using reference TRBV13 and TRBJ2-3, is AAGVIQSPRHLIKEKRETATLKCYPIPRHDTVYWYQQGPGQDPQFLISFYEKMQSDKGSIPDRFSAQQFSDYHSELNMSSLELGDSALYFCASSGGETTDTQYFGPGTRLTVL.

The chain carries TRBV11-1 and TRBJ1-1, with D uncertain. Germline V gene sequence: CDR1 SGHAT, CDR2 FQDESV (reference sequence). Trimming pared 3 bases from V and 1 base from J, leaving 9 bases between. The CDR3 has 14 residues. As DNA, the CDR3 is TGTGCCAGCAGCTTCAAACAGCGGAACACTGAAGCTTTCTTT. Translation gives CASSFKQRNTEAFF.

This clonotype has a single count. The DNA for the CDR3 is TGCGCCAGCAGCCAAGGGTTTGGCAGCACGAATGAAAAACTGTTTTTT. Its protein is CASSQGFGSTNEKLFF. The chain is built from TRBV4-3 and TRBJ1-4; D uncertain. Germline CDR1 is LGHNA and CDR2 is YSLEER. V lost 1 base and J lost 5, with 14 bases in between. The CDR3 covers 16 residues.

The chain is built from TRBV30 and TRBJ1-5; D remains ambiguous. The CDR3 runs 16 residues. CDR1 and CDR2 (germline): GTSNPN, SVGIG (reference sequence). V lost 3 bases, J lost 2 bases, and 17 bases lay in between. The CDR3 DNA is TGTGCCTGGAGGGGGATGGGGTCCATTGGCAATCAGCCCCAGCATTTT. Residues: CAWRGMGSIGNQPQHF.

The genes are TRBV12-3 or TRBV12-4 and TRBJ2-7; no definite D call. V was clipped by 5 bases and J by 7 bases, with 18 bases between them. The CDR3 sequence is 14 residues long. CDR3 in amino acids: CASSQVLLGNEQYV. CDR3 DNA sequence: TGTGCCAGCAGTCAAGTGTTGTTAGGGAATGAGCAGTACGTC.

The V and J genes are TRBV7-3 and TRBJ1-1; no firm D call. CDR3 length: 15 amino acids. Trimming pared 5 bases from V and 3 bases from J, leaving 16 bases between. Germline V gene data show CDR1 as SGHTA and CDR2 as FQGTGA. The chain's CDR3 is CASSLQPEMDTEAFF. The DNA of the CDR3 is TGTGCCAGCAGCCTCCAACCAGAGATGGACACTGAAGCTTTCTTT.

This rearrangement joins TRBV4-1 to TRBJ2-7; D may be TRBD2 (5 bases). The ends were cut back, 0 bases at V and 0 bases at J, with 12 bases in the middle. CDR1 and CDR2 from the germline V gene are MGHRA and YSYEKL. CDR3 length: 16 amino acids. The CDR3 DNA is TGCGCCAGCAGCCAAGATCTTAGCGCTTACTCCTACGAGCAGTACTTC. This translates into CASSQDLSAYSYEQYF.

Relative to its sample, this clonotype is hyperexpanded. The chain employs TRBV11-3 and TRBJ2-3, with D perhaps TRBD1 (5 bases). Trimming removed 3 bases at V and 5 bases at J, with 6 bases between. Per germline, CDR1 SGHNT and CDR2 YENEEA. There are 12 residues in the CDR3. The CDR3: CASSLQGDTQYF. CDR3 sequence (DNA): TGTGCCAGCAGCTTGCAGGGAGATACGCAGTATTTT.

V is TRBV29-1 and J is TRBJ2-5; 16 bases agree with TRBD2. CDR1 is SQVTM, CDR2 ANQGSEA, per germline. The CDR3 runs 14 residues. The V gene end was trimmed by 6 bases and the J gene end by 2 bases; junction bases not matched to a gene: 0. CDR3 amino acids: CSVGLAGGQETQYF. CDR3 DNA: TGCAGCGTGGGACTAGCGGGAGGGCAAGAGACCCAGTACTTC.

The genes are TRBV7-3 and TRBJ2-1, with 7 bases that match TRBD2. Germline CDR1 SGHTA, CDR2 FQGTGA. Trimming took 2 bases from V and 6 from J; bases not matched to a gene: 4. This CDR3 region has 14 residues. CDR3 nucleotides: TGTGCCAGCAGCTTACGACTAGCAACCAATGAGCAGTTCTTC. Encoded protein: CASSLRLATNEQFF.